The entry that follows covers one T cell receptor (beta chain) sequence. Its antigen target is currently unknown. This sample was taken from a study of cytomegalovirus exposure and HLA in healthy donors (dated by TCRdb to 2016 to 2017). With regard to the full study: An earlier analysis of roughly 570 of the donors reported 276 Gb of sequence data and 95 million to 130 million unique TCR beta sequences obtained from about 179 million T cells. Alongside the repertoire data, information on donor age, sex, ethnicity and CMV serostatus was compiled. The study was designed to test whether signatures of past pathogen exposure could be identified by cataloging public T cell receptors. HLA typing included class I and class II loci at four-digit resolution. High-throughput TCR immunosequencing, statistical association of individual TCRs with disease status, and machine learning were combined to predict cytomegalovirus infection status. Approximately 330 gigabases of sequencing data and around 85 million unique TCR sequences made up an early release that covered under 750 HLA-typed donors. Across under 500 genotyped donors of the cohort, an average of about 240,000 unique TCR beta nucleotide sequences per donor were sequenced, and roughly 20% of those sequences were non-productive. In an earlier analysis of 587 of the donors, high-throughput TCR beta sequencing was used to judge whether each TCR beta V gene segment behaved as functional or pseudogenic. A later genetic analysis used genome-wide SNP genotypes for about 55% of the 666 donors, treating that subset as a discovery cohort. Four to six DR-DQ haplotypes were handled as single units for association and clustering, since linkage in the cohort was strong. In addition to the first cohort of 500 to 850 subjects, a separate validation cohort of approximately 120 different subjects was used. The number of donors typed differed by locus, with about 629-630 for A, B, C, DRB1 and DQB1, 522 for DQA1, approximately 580 for DPA1, and some 450 for DPB1. Among the roughly 400 genotyped donors, around 81% belonged to the genetic ancestry cluster associated with self-reported Caucasian donors. Using immunosequencing, the study profiled T cell repertoires from about 650 subjects and related those repertoires to cytomegalovirus serostatus. All discovery cohort repertoires had been generated using a single sequencing platform. The later analysis used no new phenotypic data to find candidate immune exposures, relying instead on TCR beta sequences and their occurrence across donors. In a later analysis, previously published TCR beta repertoires from 600 to 850 donors were re-analyzed and high-resolution HLA genotyping was added so that TCR occurrence patterns could be studied. Overall study results and their limits: Broadly in line with IMGT annotations, most TCR beta V segments showed up in productive rearrangements about 90% or about 30% of the time in an earlier analysis of 450 to 750 of the donors. Because counts were too low, some 17 rarely observed V segments, including chromosome 9 orphons, were excluded from the earlier analysis of 587 of the donors. A group of highly shared sequence variants was considered likely to be a technical artifact of the sequencing pipeline. Specific HLA alleles were associated with 18,000 or so TCR beta sequences at a false discovery rate of 0.05 in a later analysis. Because HLA typing was unavailable for some donors at each locus, only the typed subset was used in association tests. A further reported finding was that TCR beta sequences accurately predicted the HLA-A and HLA-B alleles for most subjects in the first cohort. Assigning TCR associations to individual alleles was difficult when HLA alleles, especially DR and DQ, strongly co-occurred. Presence/absence analyses assumed roughly uniform sequencing depth across donors, an assumption that may not hold. In a later analysis, several top co-occurrence clusters were reported to appear linked to parvovirus B19, influenza, CMV and Epstein-Barr virus. A later analysis found that TCR association rates varied across HLA loci, with DRB1 alleles showing the most associated TCRs and HLA-C alleles the fewest. Linkage disequilibrium might explain the correlated functional status among segregating V segments, but an unknown experimental factor could not be excluded. A later genetic analysis reported fewer N-insertions in productive TCRs among donors in an Asian-associated ancestry cluster than the roughly 700-donor mean. An association between a missense DCLRE1C variant and V-gene and J-gene trimming of TCR beta chains was found in a later genetic analysis and replicated in an independent cohort. The study listed 170 or so TCR beta chains as associated with cytomegalovirus. This cohort had only TCR beta chains sequenced, and the lack of alpha or paired-chain data limited which features could be detected. CMV serostatus was the only immune exposure information available for the cohort. A later analysis found that most CMV-associated TCR beta chains appeared HLA-restricted, with HLA associations seemingly driven largely by CMV exposure. Some IMGT-functional V segments, including TRBV6-2 and TRBV6-3, could not be told apart with the 87-base-pair reads, so those segments were excluded. The classifier was reported to diagnose cytomegalovirus status with high specificity and sensitivity in both the original and validation cohorts. Three of the identified cytomegalovirus-associated TCR beta chains were confirmed in vitro to be specific for cytomegalovirus antigens. In a later analysis, HLA-associated TCR beta chains were found to be more clonally expanded and to have lower generation probabilities than equally common non-associated chains. The authors suggested that the approach could potentially be extended to other disease states and immunological phenotypes. Most TCR sequences were seen in very few donors, while some public TCRs were found in many individuals.

Taken from the germline V gene, the CDR1 and CDR2 loops are MNHEY and SVGAGI. The V end loses 9 bases and the J end loses 5 bases, and a stretch of 22 bases separates them. Reading from cysteine to phenylalanine, the CDR3 counts 15 amino acids. CDR3 DNA is the only sequence kept; it has 45 bases, read in frame from the first base. Libraries were built with the immunoSEQ multiplex PCR assay. For the multiplex PCR, a mixture combining 60 forward primers for TCR Vbeta segments and 13 reverse primers for TCR Jbeta segments was used. A multiplex PCR assay on genomic DNA amplified the CDR3 region of rearranged TCR beta genes. The Illumina HiSeq System was used to sequence the amplified TCR beta libraries as 87-base-pair reads. The original methods were these. A later analysis counted tens of millions of unique TCR beta chains across the 700 or so repertoires, and 10 million to 12 million of these chains were shared by at least two donors. Raw reads were error-corrected and collapsed into unique sequences with a nearest-neighbor algorithm that merged closely related sequences to remove PCR and sequencing errors. V, D and J gene segments were assigned by aligning CDR3 sequences to IMGT reference sequences. For a sequence to be retained, at least a six-nucleotide match to both a V gene segment and a J gene segment was required. A rearrangement was called productive if the CDR3 had no stop codons and remained in frame with V and J, and every other rearrangement was called non-productive. Following IMGT convention, CDR3 was defined as the stretch from the second conserved V-encoded cysteine up to the conserved J-encoded phenylalanine. Sequences without an unambiguous match to a single V gene segment were excluded from the earlier analysis of several hundred of the donors. In an earlier analysis of approximately 500 of the donors, a V segment was called functional when productive rearrangements were above 56.7%, and segregating when the standard deviation between donors exceeded 5%. A statistical classification framework was built for diagnosing cytomegalovirus status from the catalog of TCR beta chain sequences. V and J gene assignment, in a later analysis, came from comparing TCR nucleotide sequences with IMGT/GENE-DB human TR gene sequences. In a later analysis, CDR3 sequences and most-parsimonious VDJ recombination scenarios were assigned using the TCRdist pipeline. In a later analysis, every TCR beta chain was defined by the combination of its CDR3 amino acid sequence and its V-gene family, and reads without a unique V-gene family were dropped. In a later analysis, 450 to 600 highly shared, low-generation-probability nucleotide sequences were removed to address suspected cross-contamination and a sequencing artifact. A later analysis calculated a clonal expansion index for each public chain from normalized within-repertoire ranks of inferred template counts. Generation probabilities in a later analysis came from a VDJ recombination model fitted to out-of-frame rearrangements, and those results were checked against IGoR. A later analysis scored TCR-TCR, TCR-HLA and TCR-CMV co-occurrence with hypergeometric tests, applying a repertoire-size bias correction to TCR pairs. False discovery rates were estimated in a later analysis by permuting HLA or CMV assignments 20 times. A later analysis grouped co-occurring TCRs with DBSCAN, adding TCRdist sequence similarity when clustering within HLA-allele-positive subsets. Repertoires with fewer than 30,000 or more than 120,000 public chains, plus five repertoires with anomalous nucleotide sharing, were excluded from co-occurrence clustering. In TCRdb, the immuneACCESS table is reduced to in-frame sequences with V and J assigned. These tables do not hold every clone; where another copy was compared, an unresolved V gene accounts for under half, and the others remain unexplained. V, J and clone size are taken as reported in that table, and D and trimming were inferred from the DNA itself. The data table for this sample lists approximately 100,000 clones. Under 0.7% of the sample goes to the ten largest clones.

The cohort comprised 670 or so healthy bone marrow donors. Cohort members were all nominally healthy when sampled, although unrecorded immune exposures were likely present. The donor was CMV seronegative and was included in the group of under 450 seronegative cohort members. Every donor gave a peripheral blood sample, and the peripheral blood mononuclear cells from that sample were used for TCR beta sequencing. Genomic DNA extraction from the blood cell samples was performed with the Qiagen DNeasy Blood Extraction Kit. Recombination connected TRBV6-5 to TRBJ1-2; D gene: possibly TRBD1, on 6 matching bases. The source of this sequence is a man in his forties or fifties in good health and CMV-seronegative. Sequenced input: PBMCs. The CDR3 protein: CASRQYRESGYGYTF. In nucleotide form, the sequence is TGTGCCAGTCGCCAATACAGGGAAAGTGGGTATGGCTACACCTTC.